What follows are 27 T cell receptor beta chains derived from one specimen sequenced in a study of blood T cell repertoires in COVID-19. The method was immunoSEQ multiplex PCR; TCRdb's version includes in-frame clones alone and lacks a portion of them. Seen here are 280,000 or so clones, roughly 89% observed once, and the top ten hold 2.5% to 3.5%. The sample was PBMCs or T cells enriched from blood (not recorded which). The receptors were gathered from a woman between 50 and 59 years old who had been exposed to COVID-19.

The rearrangement links TRBV3-1 (or the pseudogene TRBV3-2) to TRBJ2-7; no clear D. Per germline, CDR1 LGHDT and CDR2 YNNKEL (reference sequence). Deletions cut 2 bases from V and 1 base from J, with 3 bases between. The length of the CDR3 is 12 residues. CDR3 sequence (DNA): TGTGCCAGCAGCCAACAGTCCTACGAGCAGTACTTC. Protein: CASSQQSYEQYF.

In its sample, this clone was seen once. The rearrangement uses TRBV28 and TRBJ1-3, with D possibly being TRBD1 (6 bases). Germline V gene data show CDR1 as MDHEN and CDR2 as SYDVKM. V gave up 6 bases and J gave up 4 bases, with 16 bases separating them. CDR3 length: 15 residues. CDR3 sequence reads: CASRHGGGTGNTIYF. The DNA for the CDR3 is TGTGCCAGCAGACACGGGGGGGGGACAGGAAACACCATATATTTT.

The V call is TRBV19, the J call TRBJ2-5; no reliable D call. The CDR3 sequence is 15 residues long. Germline V gene sequence: CDR1 LNHDA, CDR2 SQIVND (reference sequence). V lost 1 base and J lost 4, with 13 bases in between. The CDR3 protein is CASSIAARLAETQYF. For the CDR3, the DNA is TGTGCCAGTAGTATAGCGGCCAGACTCGCAGAGACCCAGTACTTC. Full variable domain (missing parts from reference TRBV19 and TRBJ2-5): DGGITQSPKYLFRKEGQNVTLSCEQNLNHDAMYWYRQDPGQGLRLIYYSQIVNDFQKGDIAEGYSVSREKKESFPLTVTSAQKNPTAFYLCASSIAARLAETQYFGPGTRLLVL.

The CDR3 bases are TGTGCCTGGAGTGTAACACGGCGAGGTGAAAAACTGTTTTTT. Translation: CAWSVTRRGEKLFF. The chain links TRBV30 to TRBJ1-4; D not resolved. Between the trimmed V and J ends, which lost 0 bases and 7 bases, there was a span of 12 bases. CDR1 GTSNPN and CDR2 SVGIG come from the germline V gene (reference sequence). CDR3 length equals 14 residues.

The chain has TRBV11-2 and TRBJ2-3, with TRBD2 matching over 7 bases. The CDR3 length is 17 residues. Germline-derived CDR1 and CDR2 are SGHAT and FQNNGV. Trimming cost V 5 bases and J 6 bases; bases outside gene matches: 17. The CDR3 here is CASSPGRFAGDLDTQYF. CDR3 in DNA: TGTGCCAGCAGCCCCGGGCGGTTCGCGGGGGACCTTGATACGCAGTATTTT.

The chain links TRBV5-4 to TRBJ1-2; 7 positions agree with TRBD1. CDR1 and CDR2 from the germline V gene are SGHNT and YYREEE (reference sequence). The CDR3 loop spans 14 amino acids. J was trimmed by 2 bases and V by 4 bases; bases with no gene match: 5. Here the CDR3 DNA reads TGTGCCAGCAGCAACCGGGACAGCAACTATGGCTACACCTTC. Encoded protein: CASSNRDSNYGYTF.

The J gene is TRBJ2-3, the V gene TRBV7-9; D might be TRBD2 (5 bases). CDR1 is SEHNR, CDR2 FQNEAQ, per germline (reference sequence). The CDR3 runs 16 residues. V lost 5 bases and J 3 bases, leaving 18 bases between the germline ends. The CDR3 DNA reads TGTGCCAGCAGCGACCCCCGGGAAGGGCCGACAGATACGCAGTATTTT. It is translated as CASSDPREGPTDTQYF.

The chain is built from TRBV3-1 (or the pseudogene TRBV3-2) and TRBJ2-7, with 9 bases lining up with TRBD1. Per germline, CDR1 LGHDT and CDR2 YNNKEL (reference sequence). The trim removed 5 bases at V and 0 bases at J, leaving 2 bases unmatched. The CDR3 runs 14 residues. CDR3 coding DNA: TGTGCCAGCAGCGGGACAGGGAGCTCCTACGAGCAGTACTTC. Amino acid sequence: CASSGTGSSYEQYF.

The chain is built from TRBV19 and TRBJ1-1; the match to TRBD1 covers 9 bases. With 4 bases clipped from V and 7 bases from J, the junction kept 7 bases outside the gene matches. The CDR3 spans 14 residues. Germline V gene sequence: CDR1 LNHDA, CDR2 SQIVND (reference sequence). CDR3 coding DNA: TGTGCCAGTAGTACCTGGACAGGGGTAAATGAAGCTTTCTTT. This encodes CASSTWTGVNEAFF.

This chain links TRBV11-2 with TRBJ2-3, with 9 bases fitting TRBD2. CDR3 length equals 19 residues. CDR1 is SGHAT, CDR2 FQNNGV, per germline. The V and J ends lost 5 bases and 0 bases, in that order; junction bases with no gene match: 15. In DNA form, the CDR3 reads TGTGCCAGCAGCGCCCAGGCTAGCGGGAAACTCCCTAGCACAGATACGCAGTATTTT. This sequence encodes CASSAQASGKLPSTDTQYF.

This clone showed up just a few times. The V and J genes are TRBV28 and TRBJ1-5; no clear D gene. The length of the CDR3 is 17 residues. CDR1 and CDR2 (germline): MDHEN, SYDVKM. The V end was cut by 1 base, the J end by 2 bases, with 15 bases between. The CDR3 reads CASSLFDLGVGNQPQHF. The DNA for the CDR3 is TGTGCCAGCAGTTTATTTGACCTCGGGGTGGGCAATCAGCCCCAGCATTTT.

The chain couples TRBV14 to TRBJ1-1; D is uncertain. The germline V and J ends were trimmed by 2 bases and 8 bases, with 12 bases remaining between them. The V gene's germline CDR1 is SGHDN and CDR2 FVKESK. The CDR3 extends over 13 amino acids. CDR3 bases: TGTGCCAGCAGCCAATCGTACAGTGCGGAAGCTTTCTTT. It codes for CASSQSYSAEAFF.

V gene TRBV29-1 combines with J gene TRBJ1-1; 9 bases align to TRBD1. The CDR3 is made up of 14 amino acids. From germline, CDR1 is SQVTM and CDR2 ANQGSEA. The ends lost 4 bases at V and 4 bases at J; junction bases unmatched: 7. For the CDR3, the DNA is TGCAGCGTTGTTGGGACAGGGTTTGTCACTGAAGCTTTCTTT. Protein product: CSVVGTGFVTEAFF.

This chain joins TRBV5-1 and TRBJ2-5; TRBD1 aligns across 8 bases. J gave up 2 bases and V 0 bases, and 3 bases lay outside the gene matches. The CDR3 has 15 amino acids. CDR1 and CDR2 from the germline V gene are SGHRS and YFSETQ. The CDR3 loop reads CASSLATGVQETQYF. CDR3 nucleotide sequence: TGCGCCAGCAGCTTGGCGACAGGGGTACAAGAGACCCAGTACTTC.

The V gene is TRBV30, the J gene TRBJ2-5; D unclear. The CDR3 contains 12 residues. V was trimmed by 2 bases and J by 6 bases, leaving 10 bases between them. Looked up from germline, CDR1 is GTSNPN and CDR2 is SVGIG (reference sequence). CDR3 in DNA: TGTGCCTGGAGTCGCGTTACGAAGACCCAGTACTTC. Protein: CAWSRVTKTQYF.

The rearrangement joins TRBV9 to TRBJ2-1; 9 bases agree with TRBD2. The CDR3 covers 21 residues. V lost 0 bases, J lost 5 bases, and 21 bases stayed unmatched. Germline V gene lookup returns CDR1 SGDLS and CDR2 YYNGEE. CDR3: CASSVEAFPGLATSFDNEQFF. Written as DNA, the CDR3 is TGTGCCAGCAGCGTAGAGGCCTTTCCGGGACTAGCTACTTCCTTTGACAATGAGCAGTTCTTC.

Regarding this clone: Other DNA sequences of this sample code for an identical CDR3. The chain carries TRBV30 and TRBJ1-5; 7 bases fit TRBD1. Germline lookup yields CDR1 GTSNPN and CDR2 SVGIG (reference sequence). J lost 0 bases, V lost 0 bases, and 2 bases had no gene match. This CDR3 has 15 amino acids. CDR3 region: CAWSVGTASNQPQHF. The CDR3 region has the DNA TGTGCCTGGAGTGTAGGGACAGCTAGCAATCAGCCCCAGCATTTT.

The gene calls are TRBV29-1 and TRBJ2-5; D might be TRBD2 (5 bases). V shed 4 bases and J shed 7 bases, with 13 bases lying between them. The CDR3 is 12 amino acids. Per germline, CDR1 SQVTM and CDR2 ANQGSEA. As DNA, the CDR3 is TGCAGCGTTGTCTCCAGCGCGGGGACCCAGTACTTC. Translated: CSVVSSAGTQYF.

Only one count was recorded for this clone. The genes are TRBV3-1 (or the pseudogene TRBV3-2) and TRBJ2-2; 8 bases are a match to TRBD2. The CDR3 runs to 16 residues. Germline V lookup: CDR1 LGHDT, CDR2 YNNKEL (reference sequence). Unmatched junction bases numbered 8, after V lost 4 bases and J lost 4 bases. CDR3 sequence: CASSPGAGVGTGELFF. CDR3 DNA sequence: TGTGCCAGCAGCCCCGGAGCGGGGGTGGGCACCGGGGAGCTGTTTTTT.

The J gene is TRBJ2-1, the V gene TRBV6-4; TRBD1 aligns across 8 bases. The germline gives CDR1 MRHNA, CDR2 SNTAGT. J gave up 3 bases and V 3 bases, and 7 bases lay outside the gene matches. This CDR3 has 16 residues. As DNA, the CDR3 is TGTGCCAGCAGTGAGGATCAGGGGGCACACTACAATGAGCAGTTCTTC. Protein product: CASSEDQGAHYNEQFF.

As for this clone: Its ends do not fully match the called genes, so a read error is possible. The chain joins TRBV6-2 or TRBV6-3 to TRBJ2-7; D uncertain. CDR1 is MNHEY, CDR2 SVGEGT, per germline. The CDR3 spans 13 residues. CDR3 sequence reads: CASSYFDTYEQYF. The DNA for the CDR3 is TGTGCCAGCAGCTACTTTGACACCTACGAGCAGTACTTC.

Only one count was recorded for this clone. This sequence joins TRBV19 and TRBJ1-6; the D is unclear. Deletions cut 3 bases from V and 5 bases from J, with 11 bases between. The germline gives CDR1 LNHDA, CDR2 SQIVND (reference sequence). The CDR3 has 15 amino acids. Written as DNA, the CDR3 is TGTGCCAGTAGTATGGGTAGCAGCCATAATTCACCCCTCCACTTT. It translates to CASSMGSSHNSPLHF.

The V call is TRBV6-5, the J call TRBJ1-2; D not certain. This CDR3 is built from 12 residues. Trimming cost V 10 bases and J 5 bases, with 14 bases left between them. Germline assignment: CDR1 MNHEY and CDR2 SVGAGI. CDR3 in DNA: TGTGCCACCATCAAAGAGGGTTATGGCTACACCTTC. Amino acid sequence: CATIKEGYGYTF.

This sequence joins TRBV28 and TRBJ2-1; 9 nucleotides align to TRBD2. This CDR3 comprises 15 residues. Germline loops: CDR1 MDHEN, CDR2 SYDVKM. V trimming: 2 bases; J trimming: 5 bases; junction bases outside the gene matches: 4. CDR3 coding DNA: TGTGCCAGCAGTTTACGCGGGGGGGCGAACAATGAGCAGTTCTTC. Translating it yields CASSLRGGANNEQFF.

The rearrangement links TRBV27 to TRBJ1-1; a weak D match, TRBD1 (5 bases). This CDR3 contains 12 residues. Per the germline V gene, CDR1 is MNHEY and CDR2 is SMNVEV (reference sequence). V lost 3 bases and J lost 8, with 10 bases in between. CDR3 in amino acids: CASSLWGEEAFF. Written as DNA, the CDR3 is TGTGCCAGCAGTTTGTGGGGGGAGGAAGCTTTCTTT.

The genes are TRBV5-1 and TRBJ1-2; D is uncertain. The CDR3 is 14 residues long. Germline assignment: CDR1 SGHRS and CDR2 YFSETQ. The V gene lost 4 bases and the J gene lost 7 bases, with 17 bases spanning the gap. The CDR3 DNA follows: TGCGCCAGCAGCCCTCTCGCCCAGTCCGCTGGCTACACCTTC. Translation gives CASSPLAQSAGYTF.

This chain joins TRBV5-1 and TRBJ2-4; 10 positions agree with TRBD1. CDR1 and CDR2 (germline): SGHRS, YFSETQ. This CDR3 spans 15 amino acids. V was pared by 6 bases and J by 6 bases, with 9 bases of the junction left unmatched. This CDR3 is CASIHAGQGGNIQYF. CDR3 DNA: TGCGCCAGCATCCACGCTGGACAGGGGGGAAACATTCAGTACTTC.